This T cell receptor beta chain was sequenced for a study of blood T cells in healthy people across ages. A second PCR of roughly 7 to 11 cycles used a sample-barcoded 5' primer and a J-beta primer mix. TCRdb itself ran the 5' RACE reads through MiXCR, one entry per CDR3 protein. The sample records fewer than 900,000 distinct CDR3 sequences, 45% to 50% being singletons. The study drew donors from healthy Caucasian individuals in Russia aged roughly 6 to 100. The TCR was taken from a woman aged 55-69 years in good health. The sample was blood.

CDR3 nucleotide sequence: TGCGCCAGCAGCTTGGCCACTAGCGCGCGCACAGATACGCAGTATTTT. Translating gives CASSLATSARTDTQYF. The chain couples TRBV5-1 to TRBJ2-3; the match to TRBD2 covers 7 bases. Germline CDR1 SGHRS, CDR2 YFSETQ. The CDR3 has 16 amino acids. V shed 0 bases, J shed 1 base, and the junction held 5 bases outside the gene matches.